One and the same sample provided the 23 T cell receptor beta chains below, sequenced in a study of T-cell reconstitution after alpha-beta-depleted transplantation in children. Researchers prepared the TCRbeta library using unique molecular identifiers, the study reports. TCRdb re-analysed the PCR reads in MiXCR, keeping a single row per CDR3 protein. The sample holds hundreds of thousands of distinct CDR3 sequences, around 12% seen once. Sequences were derived from PBMCs, sampled before TCRalphabeta/CD19-depleted stem cell transplant. All receptors derive from a girl aged 2 to 9 with congenital amegakaryocytic thrombocytopenia, due to receive a stem cell transplant.

This clonotype has at least ten counts. This chain joins TRBV10-3 and TRBJ1-5; unclear D gene. The CDR3 loop spans 13 amino acids. The V end lost 11 bases, the J end lost 0 bases, and 11 bases lay between the germline ends. Germline CDR1 ENHRY, CDR2 SYGVKD. The DNA for the CDR3 is TGTGCCGGATCTTGGGATAGCAATCAGCCCCAGCATTTT. It codes for CAGSWDSNQPQHF.

This clonotype occurred a few times. The V gene is TRBV27, the J gene TRBJ2-3, with no clear D. The CDR3 is made up of 14 amino acids. Germline CDR1 and CDR2: MNHEY and SMNVEV (reference sequence). Trimming took off 3 bases at V and 2 bases at J, with 9 bases between the two ends. CDR3 in amino acids: CASSFGPATDTQYF. The DNA for the CDR3 is TGTGCCAGCAGTTTTGGTCCCGCCACAGATACGCAGTATTTT.

This clonotype was seen a few times. The chain has TRBV15 and TRBJ2-2; no definite D call. CDR1 is LNHNV and CDR2 is YYDKDF in the germline V gene (reference sequence). Trimming stripped 0 bases from V and 5 bases from J, with 7 bases between. The CDR3 runs 14 residues. The CDR3 DNA follows: TGTGCCACCAGCAGAGATCTCGGAACCGGGGAGCTGTTTTTT. Its protein is CATSRDLGTGELFF.

This rearrangement joins TRBV30 to TRBJ1-4; TRBD1 is a possible D gene (5 bases). Germline CDR1 reads GTSNPN; CDR2 reads SVGIG (reference sequence). Trimming cost V 4 bases and J 5 bases, with 14 bases left between them. This CDR3 has 14 amino acids. CDR3 DNA: TGTGCCTGGAATCCGGGACGCTCCAATGAAAAACTGTTTTTT. This sequence encodes CAWNPGRSNEKLFF.

The chain combines TRBV20-1 with TRBJ2-1, with 9 bases lining up with TRBD2. Losses at the gene ends were 1 base for V and 6 bases for J; bases not matched to a gene: 7. This CDR3 has 15 residues. Germline values: CDR1 DFQATT, CDR2 SNEGSKA (reference sequence). The CDR3 region is CSARVWPSGANEQFF. Written as DNA, the CDR3 is TGCAGTGCTAGAGTTTGGCCTAGCGGGGCCAATGAGCAGTTCTTC.

The CDR3 DNA reads TGCGCCAGCAGCCAAGCATCCGGGGGGGCGTCGTATGGCTACACCTTC. The encoded protein is CASSQASGGASYGYTF. This rearrangement joins TRBV4-1 to TRBJ1-2; the D gene is possibly TRBD1 (6 bases). Germline V gene sequence: CDR1 MGHRA, CDR2 YSYEKL. This CDR3 is built from 16 residues. V was cut by 1 base and J by 5 bases, with 17 bases left in between.

This rearrangement joins TRBV6-1 to TRBJ2-5, with 9 nucleotides matching TRBD1. In germline, CDR1 is MNHNS, CDR2 SASEGT. The CDR3 runs 17 residues. The junction had 14 bases not matched to a gene; V was cut back by 5 bases and J by 4 bases. DNA for the CDR3: TGTGCCAGCAGTCGGGGATTGGGACAGGGTATCTCAGAGACCCAGTACTTC. Protein sequence: CASSRGLGQGISETQYF.

The sample holds a few counts of this clonotype. This chain links TRBV14 with TRBJ2-3, with D unresolved. V was trimmed by 2 bases and J by 2 bases, leaving 8 bases between them. Germline CDR1 is SGHDN and CDR2 is FVKESK. The CDR3 contains 14 residues. The CDR3 nucleotides are TGTGCCAGCAGCCAACGGGCACTCACAGATACGCAGTATTTT. Translated, it gives CASSQRALTDTQYF.

This clonotype has ten or more counts. The chain is built from TRBV20-1 and TRBJ2-3; no reliable D call. The V gene's germline CDR1 is DFQATT and CDR2 SNEGSKA (reference sequence). The V gene lost 0 bases and the J gene lost 2 bases, with 15 bases spanning the gap. This CDR3 has 16 amino acids. DNA for the CDR3: TGCAGTGCTAGAGATACCAGCCCTCCAATCACAGATACGCAGTATTTT. It specifies CSARDTSPPITDTQYF.

Ten or more counts support this clonotype. The CDR3 loop is CASNVGGTEAFF. Here the CDR3 DNA reads TGTGCCAGCAATGTTGGCGGCACTGAAGCTTTCTTT. The chain combines TRBV7-6 with TRBJ1-1; the D is unclear. The CDR3 spans 12 residues. Trimming took 7 bases from V and 4 from J, leaving 10 bases between them. CDR1 is SGHVS and CDR2 is FNYEAQ in the germline V gene.

This clonotype occurred many times. This chain joins TRBV19 and TRBJ1-1, with 10 positions matching TRBD1. This CDR3 comprises 14 residues. Germline loops: CDR1 LNHDA, CDR2 SQIVND (reference sequence). V shed 5 bases, J shed 5 bases, and the junction held 5 bases outside the gene matches. CDR3 in amino acids: CASSLQGQGTEAFF. CDR3 DNA: TGTGCCAGTAGTTTGCAGGGACAGGGGACTGAAGCTTTCTTT.

This clonotype was seen once. A much larger clone lies a single base off, so this may be a read error. V gene TRBV29-1 combines with J gene TRBJ2-5; no definite D call. Germline CDR1 reads SQVTM; CDR2 reads ANQGSEA. The CDR3 sequence is 11 residues long. V was pared by 7 bases and J by 3 bases, with 9 bases between. The CDR3 loop is CSADRKETQYF. In nucleotides, the CDR3 is TGCAGCGCAGACCGAAAAGAGACCCAGTACTTC.

This clonotype showed up many times. The chain employs TRBV20-1 and TRBJ2-1, with 7 bases aligning to TRBD2. Trimming took 6 bases from V and 12 from J; bases not matched to a gene: 11. This CDR3 region has 12 residues. CDR1 and CDR2 from the germline V gene are DFQATT and SNEGSKA (reference sequence). The CDR3 sequence: CSAPLVPSGQFF. The CDR3 DNA reads as TGCAGTGCCCCCCTCGTTCCTAGCGGGCAGTTCTTC.

About this clonotype: This could be a read error, since a much larger clone is one nucleotide away. The chain combines TRBV6-5 with TRBJ2-7; possibly TRBD1 or TRBD2 for D (5 bases each). Looked up from germline, CDR1 is MNHEY and CDR2 is SVGAGI. CDR3 length: 14 residues. The CDR3 sequence: CASSYSHGAYEQHF. In DNA, the CDR3 is TGTGCCAGCAGTTACTCTCACGGGGCCTACGAGCAGCACTTC.

The chain recombines TRBV20-1 with TRBJ1-2, with 12 positions matching TRBD1. The ends lost 5 bases at V and 7 bases at J; junction bases unmatched: 5. This CDR3 region has 13 residues. Germline CDR1 and CDR2: DFQATT and SNEGSKA (reference sequence). The CDR3 DNA reads TGCAGTGCTCCGGGACAGGGGGCAAGTGGCTACACCTTC. Translated, it gives CSAPGQGASGYTF.

There are a few counts of this clonotype. The chain employs TRBV5-1 and TRBJ2-7; a possible D gene is TRBD2 (6 bases). Germline assignment: CDR1 SGHRS and CDR2 YFSETQ. The CDR3 sequence is 16 residues long. Trimming pared 5 bases from V and 5 bases from J, leaving 23 bases between. CDR3 loop: CASSRYHGSDGHEQYF. In DNA, the CDR3 is TGCGCCAGCAGTCGATACCACGGGAGTGATGGGCACGAGCAGTACTTC.

V and J are TRBV28 and TRBJ1-5; D unclear. Trimming shortened V by 8 bases and J by 2 bases, and 22 bases separated the two germline ends. The CDR3 consists of 17 residues. CDR1 MDHEN and CDR2 SYDVKM come from the germline V gene. The CDR3 reads CASVPMALGLGNQPQHF. The CDR3 coding sequence is TGTGCCAGCGTCCCCATGGCTCTCGGACTAGGCAATCAGCCCCAGCATTTT.

The sample holds many counts of this clonotype. V usage is TRBV6-5 and J usage is TRBJ1-6, with TRBD1 as a possible D gene (5 bases). This CDR3 is 14 amino acids long. The V gene lost 0 bases and the J gene lost 9 bases, with 9 bases spanning the gap. Germline CDR1 is MNHEY and CDR2 is SVGAGI. CDR3 sequence: CASSYSGTGSPLHF. The CDR3 coding sequence is TGTGCCAGCAGTTACTCAGGGACTGGTTCACCCCTCCACTTT.

In regard to this clonotype: A read error is possible here, since a much larger clone lies one base away. The rearrangement links TRBV20-1 to TRBJ1-5, with 7 positions matching TRBD1. The CDR3 is 17 residues long. CDR1 is DFQATT, CDR2 SNEGSKA, per germline (reference sequence). The CDR3 DNA follows: TGCTGTGCTAGTCCAGGGGGAGTTTTAATTAGCAATCAGCCCCAGCATTTT. Encoded protein: CCASPGGVLISNQPQHF.

V and J are TRBV6-1 and TRBJ1-1; D is perhaps TRBD1 (6 bases). This CDR3 spans 14 amino acids. V shed 7 bases and J shed 4 bases, with 16 bases lying between them. The germline gives CDR1 MNHNS, CDR2 SASEGT. CDR3 sequence reads: CASILRGGGTEAFF. The CDR3 DNA follows: TGTGCCAGCATCCTCAGGGGAGGTGGCACTGAAGCTTTCTTT.

The table lists this clonotype with a count of one. The CDR3 region has the DNA TGTGCCAGCAGCTTGGAGGGACTAGCGGGAGGTGTGGAGTTCTTC. It translates to CASSLEGLAGGVEFF. This chain uses TRBV5-5 with TRBJ2-1; 15 nucleotides line up with TRBD2. Germline CDR1 and CDR2: SGHKS and YYEKEE (reference sequence). V shed 0 bases and J 14 bases; nucleotides not matched to a gene: 6. The CDR3 covers 15 residues. Full variable domain (missing parts from reference TRBV5-5 and TRBJ2-1): DAGVTQSPTHLIKTRGQQVTLRCSPISGHKSVSWYQQVLGQGPQFIFQYYEKEERGRGNFPDRFSARQFPNYSSELNVNALLLGDSALYLCASSLEGLAGGVEFFGPGTRLTVL.

In the case of this clonotype: A much larger clone differs by one base, so this may be a read error. V usage is TRBV29-1 and J usage is TRBJ2-3, with D possibly matching TRBD1 (6 bases). Germline CDR1 reads SQVTM; CDR2 reads ANQGSEA. V was clipped by 4 bases and J by 2 bases, with 19 bases between them. CDR3 length equals 16 residues. The CDR3 region has the DNA TGCAGCGTTGCAGGGGTTAGCGAGACTTACACAGATACGCAGTATTTT. Protein: CSVAGVSETYTDTQYF.

The rearrangement links TRBV6-5 to TRBJ2-7, with 8 bases aligning to TRBD1. CDR3 length: 15 amino acids. Germline V gene sequence: CDR1 MNHEY, CDR2 SVGAGI. Trimming removed 2 bases from V and 3 bases from J; junction bases left unmatched: 6. CDR3 protein: CASSYTGQGGYEQYF. The CDR3 DNA reads TGTGCCAGCAGTTACACCGGACAGGGAGGCTACGAGCAGTACTTC.